Listed here are 31 T cell receptor beta chains from one sample, sequenced in a study of T cell responses to AZD1222 COVID-19 vaccine. TCRdb keeps only in-frame clones here, not all; method: immunoSEQ multiplex PCR. Of about 110,000 clones listed, about 88% are singletons. This material consisted of peripheral blood, taken on day 0 of AZD1222 vaccination. The receptors stem from an adult in good health.

The rearrangement links TRBV28 to TRBJ2-7; D uncertain. Trimming stripped 10 bases from V and 7 bases from J, with 14 bases between. The CDR3 is made up of 11 amino acids. Germline CDR1 MDHEN, CDR2 SYDVKM. The CDR3 here is CATRYRAEQYF. CDR3 DNA sequence: TGTGCCACCCGTTATAGGGCTGAGCAGTACTTC.

V usage is TRBV7-2 and J usage is TRBJ1-2; 10 nucleotides agree with TRBD1. The V gene's germline CDR1 is SGHTA and CDR2 FQGNSA. The CDR3 sequence is 16 residues long. Germline trimming cut 3 bases from V and 2 bases from J; bases unmatched to any gene: 6. The CDR3 loop is CASSFNGQGGNYGYTF. As DNA, the CDR3 is TGTGCCAGCAGCTTTAACGGACAGGGGGGGAACTATGGCTACACCTTC.

The chain is built from TRBV7-2 and TRBJ2-7; weak D call: TRBD2 (5 bases). The V end lost 5 bases, the J end lost 4 bases, and 9 bases lay between the germline ends. Looked up from germline, CDR1 is SGHTA and CDR2 is FQGNSA. The CDR3 spans 12 residues. The CDR3 protein is CASSLEVYEQYF. The CDR3 DNA follows: TGTGCCAGCAGCCTGGAGGTGTACGAGCAGTACTTC.

The chain couples TRBV9 to TRBJ2-5; TRBD1 or TRBD2 may be the D gene (6 bases each). Looked up from germline, CDR1 is SGDLS and CDR2 is YYNGEE. The length of the CDR3 is 13 residues. Trimming removed 2 bases at V and 5 bases at J, with 10 bases between. The CDR3 coding sequence is TGTGCCAGCAGCGTTGTAGGGGGGGAGACCCAGTACTTC. It translates to CASSVVGGETQYF.

The chain carries TRBV27 and TRBJ2-1; weak D call: TRBD1 (6 bases). The CDR3 spans 13 residues. V was cut by 0 bases and J by 9 bases, with 9 bases left in between. Germline CDR1 is MNHEY and CDR2 is SMNVEV (reference sequence). Here the CDR3 reads CASSLSRGGEQFF. CDR3 DNA sequence: TGTGCCAGCAGTTTATCGCGAGGGGGTGAGCAGTTCTTC.

The gene calls are TRBV6-5 and TRBJ2-1; 11 bases are a match to TRBD1. The V segment lost 6 bases and the J segment 13 bases; nucleotides outside the gene matches: 11. This CDR3 spans 14 amino acids. Germline V CDR1 and CDR2: MNHEY, SVGAGI. The CDR3 spells CASSSWTGGAGQFF. Here the CDR3 DNA reads TGTGCCAGCAGCAGCTGGACAGGGGGCGCGGGACAGTTCTTC.

The chain has TRBV21-1 and TRBJ2-7; TRBD2 is the table's D call and was not checked against the DNA. TRBV21-1 is a known pseudogene. The CDR3 has 18 residues. CDR3 in amino acids: CASSKRRGRGQNKIGQYF. For the CDR3, the DNA is TGTGCCAGCAGCAAAAGAAGGGGGAGGGGACAAAATAAGATTGGGCAGTACTTC.

This clone was picked up a small number of times. V usage is TRBV6-2 or TRBV6-3 and J usage is TRBJ2-1; TRBD2 might be the D (6 bases). In germline, CDR1 is MNHEY, CDR2 SVGEGT. The CDR3 spans 15 residues. The V end lost 7 bases, the J end lost 5 bases, and 18 bases lay between the germline ends. The CDR3 DNA reads TGTGCCAGCACCCCCCATAGCGGAGGGAACAATGAGCAGTTCTTC. Encoded protein: CASTPHSGGNNEQFF.

In its sample, this clone was seen a few times. V and J are TRBV3-1 (or the pseudogene TRBV3-2) and TRBJ1-5; possibly TRBD1 for D (5 bases). This CDR3 contains 17 residues. Trimming cost V 0 bases and J 2 bases, with 14 bases left between them. Germline assignment: CDR1 LGHDT and CDR2 YNNKEL (reference sequence). This chain's CDR3 is CASSQDVGRAGNQPQHF. In nucleotides, the CDR3 is TGTGCCAGCAGCCAAGATGTAGGCAGGGCGGGCAATCAGCCCCAGCATTTT.

V gene TRBV25-1 combines with J gene TRBJ1-4; D possibly corresponds to TRBD1 (5 bases). With 3 bases removed from V and 2 bases from J, the gap between germline ends came to 10 bases. CDR1 is MGHDK, CDR2 SYGVNS, per germline. The CDR3 extends over 15 amino acids. CDR3 protein: CASSDNRRTNEKLFF. DNA of the CDR3: TGTGCCAGCAGTGACAACAGGAGGACTAATGAAAAACTGTTTTTT.

The chain employs TRBV15 and TRBJ1-1, with D possibly matching TRBD1 (6 bases). Between the trimmed V and J ends, which lost 0 bases and 10 bases, there was a span of 12 bases. The germline CDR1 and CDR2 sequences are LNHNV and YYDKDF (reference sequence). This CDR3 is built from 13 residues. CDR3 coding DNA: TGTGCCACCAGCAGAGATCGGGGGGCGGGAGCTTTCTTT. Its protein product is CATSRDRGAGAFF.

The CDR3 loop reads CASSLVSGGVNEQYF. In DNA, the CDR3 is TGTGCCAGCAGCTTAGTTAGCGGGGGGGTCAACGAGCAGTACTTC. The J gene is TRBJ2-7, the V gene TRBV7-2, with TRBD2 matching over 11 bases. The V segment lost 1 base and the J segment 5 bases; nucleotides outside the gene matches: 4. This CDR3 comprises 15 residues. Germline V CDR1 and CDR2: SGHTA, FQGNSA.

The genes are TRBV19 and TRBJ1-2; unclear D gene. V gave up 4 bases and J gave up 8 bases, with 20 bases separating them. Germline CDR1 is LNHDA and CDR2 is SQIVND (reference sequence). The CDR3 runs to 15 residues. The CDR3 spells CASSTQSPSLEGYTF. The DNA for the CDR3 is TGTGCCAGTAGTACCCAGAGCCCCTCTTTGGAAGGCTACACCTTC.

The J gene is TRBJ2-4, the V gene TRBV12-3 or TRBV12-4; perhaps TRBD1 as D (5 bases). The CDR3 consists of 13 residues. Trimming cost V 7 bases and J 7 bases, with 14 bases left between them. CDR3 loop: CASTNRIGNIQYF. CDR3 coding DNA: TGTGCCAGCACCAACAGGATTGGGAACATTCAGTACTTC.

This chain links TRBV30 with TRBJ2-3; 9 nucleotides match TRBD1. Looked up from germline, CDR1 is GTSNPN and CDR2 is SVGIG (reference sequence). The CDR3 spans 15 residues. The V segment lost 1 base and the J segment 6 bases; nucleotides outside the gene matches: 8. DNA for the CDR3: TGTGCCTGGAGTGAGATGGGACAGGGTAGTGATACGCAGTATTTT. Amino acids: CAWSEMGQGSDTQYF.

V usage is TRBV4-1 and J usage is TRBJ1-1; 8 nucleotides agree with TRBD1. The CDR3 runs to 14 residues. Per germline, CDR1 MGHRA and CDR2 YSYEKL. The trim removed 4 bases at V and 1 base at J, leaving 2 bases unmatched. CDR3 DNA: TGCGCCAGCAGCCGTGGACAGGGGAACACTGAAGCTTTCTTT. Residues: CASSRGQGNTEAFF.

The gene calls are TRBV21-1 and TRBJ1-2. TRBV21-1 is given as a pseudogene. The CDR3 loop spans 18 amino acids. The CDR3 reads CASSKVRGEDKSVDGYTF. The CDR3 DNA reads as TGTGCCAGCAGCAAAGTGAGGGGTGAGGACAAGTCGGTCGATGGCTACACCTTC.

The chain has TRBV11-2 and TRBJ2-5; TRBD2 matches at 10 bases. Germline-derived CDR1 and CDR2 are SGHAT and FQNNGV. The V segment lost 1 base and the J segment 5 bases; nucleotides outside the gene matches: 7. The CDR3 runs to 16 residues. The CDR3 DNA reads as TGTGCCAGCAGCTTAGTTCAGCTAGCGGGAGAGGAGACCCAGTACTTC. Its translation: CASSLVQLAGEETQYF.

V gene TRBV28 combines with J gene TRBJ1-2, with 8 bases aligning to TRBD1. This CDR3 contains 15 residues. The V segment lost 3 bases and the J segment 4 bases; nucleotides outside the gene matches: 7. The germline gives CDR1 MDHEN, CDR2 SYDVKM. This CDR3 reads CASSLGGTGGYGYTF. The CDR3, as DNA: TGTGCCAGCAGTTTGGGAGGGACAGGAGGCTATGGCTACACCTTC.

V is TRBV5-1 and J is TRBJ2-5, with 8 bases aligning to TRBD1. Unmatched junction bases numbered 12, after V lost 1 base and J lost 4 bases. The CDR3 sequence is 17 residues long. Germline CDR1 and CDR2: SGHRS and YFSETQ. The CDR3 reads CASSLRAGGYLIETQYF. The CDR3 DNA reads TGCGCCAGCAGCTTGCGGGCAGGGGGCTATTTAATAGAGACCCAGTACTTC.

The CDR3, as DNA: TGTGCCAGTAGCCTCCGGGACCACCACTCTGGAAACACCATATATTTT. Protein: CASSLRDHHSGNTIYF. This chain uses TRBV19 with TRBJ1-3, with D perhaps matching TRBD1 (5 bases). V gave up 6 bases and J gave up 0 bases, with 15 bases separating them. Germline V gene sequence: CDR1 LNHDA, CDR2 SQIVND (reference sequence). The CDR3 contains 16 residues.

This chain connects TRBV6-5 to TRBJ1-1; no clear D. V was cut by 0 bases and J by 1 base, with 6 bases left in between. This CDR3 contains 14 residues. Germline loops: CDR1 MNHEY, CDR2 SVGAGI. DNA for the CDR3: TGTGCCAGCAGTTACTCCGGGAGGAACACTGAAGCTTTCTTT. Translation: CASSYSGRNTEAFF.

The chain recombines TRBV30 with TRBJ1-1; tentatively, D is TRBD1 (6 bases). This CDR3 is built from 14 residues. Trimming shortened V by 2 bases and J by 4 bases, and 14 bases separated the two germline ends. The V gene's germline CDR1 is GTSNPN and CDR2 SVGIG (reference sequence). The CDR3 nucleotides read TGTGCCTGGAGTATGGGACATCTGATCACTGAAGCTTTCTTT. Its translation is CAWSMGHLITEAFF. Filled out from reference TRBV30 and TRBJ1-1, the complete variable domain reads SQTIHQWPATLVQPVGSPLSLECTVEGTSNPNLYWYRQAAGRGLQLLFYSVGIGQISSEVPQNLSASRPQDRQFILSSKKLLLSDSGFYLCAWSMGHLITEAFFGQGTRLTVV.

This clone appeared a single time. J is TRBJ2-3 and V is TRBV5-1, with D uncertain. Germline values: CDR1 SGHRS, CDR2 YFSETQ. Trimming removed 3 bases from V and 3 bases from J, with 20 bases in between. This CDR3 is 17 amino acids long. CDR3 amino acids: CASSSQTIQWGTDTQYF. The CDR3 DNA is TGCGCCAGCAGCTCACAAACAATTCAATGGGGTACAGATACGCAGTATTTT.

The rearrangement joins TRBV19 to TRBJ2-1, with D possibly matching TRBD2 (5 bases). The CDR3 totals 15 residues. Trimming pared 2 bases from V and 5 bases from J, leaving 13 bases between. Per the germline V gene, CDR1 is LNHDA and CDR2 is SQIVND (reference sequence). CDR3 amino acids: CASSISPGFHNEQFF. The CDR3 DNA sequence: TGTGCCAGTAGTATATCCCCGGGGTTTCACAATGAGCAGTTCTTC.

CDR3 bases: TGTGCCAGCAGCTTAGGGCTAGCGGGGGGGCTCGCCTACGAGCAGTACTTC. It translates to CASSLGLAGGLAYEQYF. The V and J genes are TRBV7-9 and TRBJ2-7; 12 positions match TRBD2. In germline, CDR1 is SEHNR, CDR2 FQNEAQ (reference sequence). The junction had 6 bases not matched to a gene; V was cut back by 1 base and J by 2 bases. The CDR3 has 17 residues.

The CDR3 bases are TGTGCCAGCAGTTTGCGACAGGGGGACGAGCAGTACTTC. Translating gives CASSLRQGDEQYF. This sequence joins TRBV12-3 or TRBV12-4 and TRBJ2-7; 9 nucleotides align to TRBD1. Germline trimming cut 3 bases from V and 5 bases from J; bases unmatched to any gene: 2. The length of the CDR3 is 13 residues.

This sequence joins TRBV7-2 and TRBJ2-1; 8 bases match TRBD1. CDR1 SGHTA and CDR2 FQGNSA come from the germline V gene. After removal of 4 bases from V and 2 bases from J, the junction contained 7 bases not matched to a gene. There are 16 residues in the CDR3. For the CDR3, the DNA is TGTGCCAGCAGCTCCTCGGACAGGGTCCCCTACAATGAGCAGTTCTTC. Its protein product is CASSSSDRVPYNEQFF. Complete variable domain (other parts from reference TRBV7-2 and TRBJ2-1): GAGVSQSPSNKVTEKGKDVELRCDPISGHTALYWYRQSLGQGLEFLIYFQGNSAPDKSGLPSDRFSAERTGGSVSTLTIQRTQQEDSAVYLCASSSSDRVPYNEQFFGPGTRLTVL.

This chain connects TRBV28 to TRBJ2-7; D call uncertain. Germline assignment: CDR1 MDHEN and CDR2 SYDVKM. The CDR3 loop spans 15 amino acids. Trimming took 2 bases from V and 1 from J, leaving 12 bases between them. The CDR3 sequence is CASSLRQILSYEQYF. CDR3 bases: TGTGCCAGCAGTTTACGCCAGATTCTTTCCTACGAGCAGTACTTC.

This clone occurred once. The gene calls are TRBV5-1 and TRBJ2-7; 10 bases agree with TRBD2. Per the germline V gene, CDR1 is SGHRS and CDR2 is YFSETQ. V trimming: 1 base; J trimming: 5 bases; junction bases outside the gene matches: 3. The CDR3 runs 14 residues. CDR3 residues: CASSLKGLANEQYF. CDR3 bases: TGCGCCAGCAGCTTGAAGGGACTAGCGAACGAGCAGTACTTC. Drawing the rest from reference TRBV5-1 and TRBJ2-7, the complete variable domain is KAGVTQTPRYLIKTRGQQVTLSCSPISGHRSVSWYQQTPGQGLQFLFEYFSETQRNKGNFPGRFSGRQFSNSRSEMNVSTLELGDSALYLCASSLKGLANEQYFGPGTRLTVT.

The V call is TRBV5-1, the J call TRBJ1-1, with D unclear. This CDR3 is built from 14 residues. Germline V gene lookup returns CDR1 SGHRS and CDR2 YFSETQ. Deletions cut 4 bases from V and 1 base from J, with 11 bases between. Here the CDR3 reads CASSRLGGNTEAFF. CDR3 sequence (DNA): TGCGCCAGCAGCCGACTAGGCGGGAACACTGAAGCTTTCTTT.